This T cell receptor (beta chain) appears in the sequencing data of a study of CD8+ T cells in alopecia areata. Study outcomes and limitations: The study found that many expanded lesional clones persisted in scalp and blood during tofacitinib. Compared with normal scalp, lesional scalp had higher clonality and more expanded CD8+ clones.

Per the germline V gene, CDR1 is SQVTM and CDR2 is ANQGSEA. J lost 3 bases, V lost 3 bases, and 1 base had no gene match. This CDR3 spans 13 amino acids. Following RNA extraction, reverse transcription yielded cDNA that acted as the sequencing template. Repertoires were generated with immunoSEQ multiplex PCR, while TCRdb's copy carries only in-frame clones and drops some. The sample records fewer than 150,000 clones, roughly 60% being singletons. Treatment meaning: oral pan-JAK inhibitor, 5-10 mg twice daily. Peripheral blood, together with lesional scalp punch biopsies, was collected from alopecia areata patients. Notes on this clone: Its antigen is not identified.

This chain uses TRBV29-1 with TRBJ2-7, with TRBD1 matching over 11 bases. The receptor was derived from a human donor with alopecia areata. Specimen: CD8+ T cells sorted from blood, collected at week 4, from a patient treated with tofacitinib. The CDR3 region has the DNA TGCAGCGTTGAGGGACAGGGGGGCTACGAGCAGTACTTC. Encoded protein: CSVEGQGGYEQYF.